This entry features one T cell receptor (beta chain) sequence. Its target is not known. Authors' data handling: Junction-only sequences without quality scores were provided by ImmunoSEQ, so filtering was different. Using immunoSEQ multiplex PCR, the repertoire was profiled, and TCRdb retains in-frame clones only, with some absent. V and J calls and clone size are as listed in that table; D and trimming were resolved from the DNA. The table includes 450,000 to 600,000 clones, around three quarters detected once. The data were obtained in a study of shared clonotypes between healthy human individuals. The overall study: Donors consisted of a couple of women and three men between 18 and 49.

Overall study findings and caveats: Investigators expected sequencing depth to affect clonotype sharing among donors.

The sequence was collected from a woman in her 40s in good health. Some clones in this sample may be carry-over from other donors' samples. The sequencing sample was made of PBMCs.

As DNA, the CDR3 is TGTGCCAGCAGCTCGCAAAGGTCTAGCACAGATACGCAGTATTTT. Encoded protein: CASSSQRSSTDTQYF. This sequence joins TRBV5-4 and TRBJ2-3; no clear D gene. V was trimmed by 3 bases and J by 0 bases, leaving 11 bases between them. The CDR3 contains 15 residues. Germline CDR1 SGHNT, CDR2 YYREEE (reference sequence).